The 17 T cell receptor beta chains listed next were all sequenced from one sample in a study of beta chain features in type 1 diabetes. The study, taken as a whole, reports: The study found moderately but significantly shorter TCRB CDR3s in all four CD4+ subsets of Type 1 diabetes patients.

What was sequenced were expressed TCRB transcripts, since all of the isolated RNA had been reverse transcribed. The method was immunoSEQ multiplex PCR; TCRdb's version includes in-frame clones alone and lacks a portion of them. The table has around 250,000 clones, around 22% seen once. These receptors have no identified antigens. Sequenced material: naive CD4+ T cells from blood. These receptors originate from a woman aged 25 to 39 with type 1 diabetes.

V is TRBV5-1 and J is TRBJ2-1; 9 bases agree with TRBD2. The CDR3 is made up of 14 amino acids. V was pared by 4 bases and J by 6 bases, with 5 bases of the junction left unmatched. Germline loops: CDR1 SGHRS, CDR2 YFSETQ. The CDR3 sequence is CASSPGLASNEQFF. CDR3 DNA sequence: TGCGCCAGCAGCCCGGGACTAGCCAGCAATGAGCAGTTCTTC.

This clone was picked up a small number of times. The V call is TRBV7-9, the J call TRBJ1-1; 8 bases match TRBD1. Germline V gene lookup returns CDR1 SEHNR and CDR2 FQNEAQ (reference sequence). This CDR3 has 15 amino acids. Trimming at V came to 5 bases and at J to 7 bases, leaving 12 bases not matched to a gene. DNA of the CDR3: TGTGCCAGCAGCCCCGTTTGGACAGGGAGGAATGAAGCTTTCTTT. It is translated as CASSPVWTGRNEAFF. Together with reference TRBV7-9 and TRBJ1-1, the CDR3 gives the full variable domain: DTGVSQNPRHKITKRGQNVTFRCDPISEHNRLYWYRQTLGQGPEFLTYFQNEAQLEKSRLLSDRFSAERPKGSFSTLEIQRTEQGDSAMYLCASSPVWTGRNEAFFGQGTRLTVV.

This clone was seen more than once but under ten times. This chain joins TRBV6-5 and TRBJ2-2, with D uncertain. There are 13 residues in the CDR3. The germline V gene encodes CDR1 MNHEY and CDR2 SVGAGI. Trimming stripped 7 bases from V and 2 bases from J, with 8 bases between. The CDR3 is CASMATNTGELFF. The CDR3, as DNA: TGTGCCAGCATGGCCACAAACACCGGGGAGCTGTTTTTT.

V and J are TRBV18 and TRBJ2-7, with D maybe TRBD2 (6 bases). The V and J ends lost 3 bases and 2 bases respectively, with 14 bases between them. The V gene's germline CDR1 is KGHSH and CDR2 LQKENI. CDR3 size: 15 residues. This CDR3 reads CASSPQGTRTYEQYF. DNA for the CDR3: TGTGCCAGCTCACCGCAAGGGACTCGCACCTACGAGCAGTACTTC.

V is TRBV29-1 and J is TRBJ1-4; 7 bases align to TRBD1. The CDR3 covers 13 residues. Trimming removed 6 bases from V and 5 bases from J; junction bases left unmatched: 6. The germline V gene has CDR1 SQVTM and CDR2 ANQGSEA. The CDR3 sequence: CSVVGQKNEKLFF. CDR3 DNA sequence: TGCAGCGTGGTGGGACAGAAGAATGAAAAACTGTTTTTT.

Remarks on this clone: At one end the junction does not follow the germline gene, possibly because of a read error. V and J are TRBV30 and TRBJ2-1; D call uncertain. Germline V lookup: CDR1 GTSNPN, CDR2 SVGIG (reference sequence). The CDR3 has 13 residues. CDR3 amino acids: CAWSFPEATRWLF. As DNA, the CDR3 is TGTGCCTGGAGTTTCCCAGAGGCCACGAGATGGCTCTTC.

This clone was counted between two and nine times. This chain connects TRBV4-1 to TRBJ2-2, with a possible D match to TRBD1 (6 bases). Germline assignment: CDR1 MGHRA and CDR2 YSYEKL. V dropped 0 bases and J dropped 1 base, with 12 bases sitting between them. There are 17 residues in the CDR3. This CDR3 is CASSQDGGPVNTGELFF. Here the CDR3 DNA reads TGCGCCAGCAGCCAAGATGGGGGCCCGGTGAACACCGGGGAGCTGTTTTTT.

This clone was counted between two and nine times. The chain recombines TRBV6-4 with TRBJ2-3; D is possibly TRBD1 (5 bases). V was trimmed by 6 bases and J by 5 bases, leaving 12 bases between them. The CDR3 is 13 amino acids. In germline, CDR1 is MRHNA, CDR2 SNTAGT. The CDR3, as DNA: TGTGCCAGCAGCCTCGACAGTGGAGATACGCAGTATTTT. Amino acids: CASSLDSGDTQYF.

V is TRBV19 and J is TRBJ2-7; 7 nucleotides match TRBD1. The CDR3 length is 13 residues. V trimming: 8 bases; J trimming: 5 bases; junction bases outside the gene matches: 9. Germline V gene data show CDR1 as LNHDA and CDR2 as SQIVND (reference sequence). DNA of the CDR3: TGTGCCAGTTCCGACAGGGTTAACAACGAGCAGTACTTC. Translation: CASSDRVNNEQYF.

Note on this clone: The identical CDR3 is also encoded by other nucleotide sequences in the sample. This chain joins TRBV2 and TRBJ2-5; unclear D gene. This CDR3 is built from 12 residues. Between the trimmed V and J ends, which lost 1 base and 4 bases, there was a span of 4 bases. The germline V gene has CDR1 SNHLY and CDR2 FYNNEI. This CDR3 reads CASSEGGETQYF. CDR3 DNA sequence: TGTGCCAGCAGTGAAGGCGGAGAGACCCAGTACTTC.

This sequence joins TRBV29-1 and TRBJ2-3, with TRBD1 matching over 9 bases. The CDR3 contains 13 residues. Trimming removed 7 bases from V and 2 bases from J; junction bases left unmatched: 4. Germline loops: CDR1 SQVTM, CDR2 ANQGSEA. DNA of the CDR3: TGCAGCGGGGACAGGGAGGTCACAGATACGCAGTATTTT. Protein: CSGDREVTDTQYF.

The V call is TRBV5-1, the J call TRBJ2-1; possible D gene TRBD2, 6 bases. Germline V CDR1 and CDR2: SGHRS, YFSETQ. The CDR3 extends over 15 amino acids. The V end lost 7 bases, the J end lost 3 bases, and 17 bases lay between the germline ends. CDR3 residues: CASAPGGLVYNEQFF. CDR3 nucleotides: TGCGCCAGCGCCCCTGGGGGACTCGTCTACAATGAGCAGTTCTTC. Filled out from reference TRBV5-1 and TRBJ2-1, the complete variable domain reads KAGVTQTPRYLIKTRGQQVTLSCSPISGHRSVSWYQQTPGQGLQFLFEYFSETQRNKGNFPGRFSGRQFSNSRSEMNVSTLELGDSALYLCASAPGGLVYNEQFFGPGTRLTVL.

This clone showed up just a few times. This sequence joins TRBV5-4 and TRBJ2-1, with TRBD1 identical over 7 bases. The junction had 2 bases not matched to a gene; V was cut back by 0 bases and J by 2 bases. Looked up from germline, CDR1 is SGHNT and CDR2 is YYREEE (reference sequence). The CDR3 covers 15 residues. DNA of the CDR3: TGTGCCAGCAGCTTGGAGCAGGGGGCCTACAATGAGCAGTTCTTC. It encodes CASSLEQGAYNEQFF.

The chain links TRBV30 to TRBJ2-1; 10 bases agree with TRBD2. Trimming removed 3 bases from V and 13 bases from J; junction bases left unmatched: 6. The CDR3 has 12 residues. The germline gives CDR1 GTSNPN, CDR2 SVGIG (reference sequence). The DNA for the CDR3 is TGTGCCTGGAGCCAGCGGGAGGGCCCCCAGTTCTTC. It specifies CAWSQREGPQFF.

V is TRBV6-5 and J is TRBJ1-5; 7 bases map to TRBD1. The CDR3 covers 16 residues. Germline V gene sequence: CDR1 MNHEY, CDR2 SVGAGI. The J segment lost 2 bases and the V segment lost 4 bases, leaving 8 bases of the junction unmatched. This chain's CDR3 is CASSSGRGQGNQPQHF. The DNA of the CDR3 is TGTGCCAGCAGTTCGGGAAGAGGACAGGGCAATCAGCCCCAGCATTTT.

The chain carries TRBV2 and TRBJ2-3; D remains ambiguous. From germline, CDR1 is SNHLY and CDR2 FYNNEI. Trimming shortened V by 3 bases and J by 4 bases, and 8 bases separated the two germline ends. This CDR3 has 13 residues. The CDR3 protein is CASSEMSPDTQYF. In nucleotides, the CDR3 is TGTGCCAGCAGTGAGATGAGCCCAGATACGCAGTATTTT.

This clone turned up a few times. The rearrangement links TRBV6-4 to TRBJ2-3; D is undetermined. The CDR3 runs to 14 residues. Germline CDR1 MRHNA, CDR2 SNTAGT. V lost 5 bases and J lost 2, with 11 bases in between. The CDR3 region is CASSPDLFTDTQYF. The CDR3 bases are TGTGCCAGCAGTCCTGACTTATTCACAGATACGCAGTATTTT.